This entry lists 17 T cell receptor beta chains sequenced from one sample in a study of blood T cell repertoires in COVID-19 (dated by TCRdb to about 2020). The method was the immunoSEQ multiplex PCR assay. TCRdb took this table from immuneACCESS and kept in-frame rearrangements with V and J called. Such tables lack part of the clones; where checked against another copy, unresolved V genes explain under half of the gap, and the rest is unexplained. This sample gives 90,000 to 100,000 clones in total; 81% of them show up just once. The top ten clonotypes cover about 10% of the sample. Sequencing was done on a sample of peripheral blood. The receptors originated from a woman over 75 with acute or convalescent COVID-19.

This chain links TRBV2 with TRBJ1-6, with D possibly matching TRBD1 (5 bases). V was shortened by 7 bases and J by 10 bases, with 14 bases between the two germline ends. CDR1 SNHLY and CDR2 FYNNEI come from the germline V gene. The CDR3 consists of 13 residues. The CDR3 region is CASTTEDRSPLHF. CDR3 sequence (DNA): TGTGCCAGCACGACAGAGGATCGGTCACCCCTCCACTTT.

The chain combines TRBV11-2 with TRBJ2-4, with 8 positions matching TRBD1. Germline V gene lookup returns CDR1 SGHAT and CDR2 FQNNGV. The CDR3 totals 15 residues. V shed 4 bases and J 7 bases; nucleotides not matched to a gene: 9. The CDR3 loop reads CASSYGTGSGNIQYF. The CDR3 DNA sequence: TGTGCCAGCAGCTACGGGACAGGTTCCGGGAACATTCAGTACTTC.

The chain combines TRBV30 with TRBJ1-2, with TRBD1 matching over 8 bases. V was pared by 1 base and J by 9 bases, with 1 base of the junction left unmatched. The CDR3 is made up of 11 amino acids. Germline loops: CDR1 GTSNPN, CDR2 SVGIG (reference sequence). This CDR3 is CAWSGQGSYTF. The CDR3, as DNA: TGTGCCTGGAGTGGACAGGGGAGCTACACCTTC.

V is TRBV29-1 and J is TRBJ2-3, with a weak D call TRBD1 (5 bases). Trimming removed 7 bases at V and 0 bases at J, with 14 bases between. The CDR3 covers 14 residues. Germline loops: CDR1 SQVTM, CDR2 ANQGSEA. CDR3 in amino acids: CSAPTATSTDTQYF. The CDR3 DNA follows: TGCAGCGCCCCGACAGCTACTAGCACAGATACGCAGTATTTT.

The chain links TRBV6-6 to TRBJ2-7; tentative D call: TRBD2 (7 bases). The V end was cut by 4 bases, the J end by 6 bases, with 16 bases between. The CDR3 has 14 amino acids. The germline gives CDR1 MNHNY, CDR2 SVGAGI (reference sequence). CDR3 region: CASSSTGGGGEQYV. CDR3 sequence (DNA): TGTGCCAGCAGTTCGACGGGGGGCGGGGGCGAGCAGTACGTC.

A single count supports this clone. The chain couples TRBV28 to TRBJ1-1; D not certain. Germline V gives CDR1 MDHEN, CDR2 SYDVKM. V lost 3 bases to trimming and J lost 4 bases, with 12 bases between them. CDR3 size: 14 residues. The CDR3 sequence is CASSFGGPGTEAFF. The CDR3 bases are TGTGCCAGCAGTTTTGGAGGCCCGGGCACTGAAGCTTTCTTT.

The chain's CDR3 is CASSELFSTDTQYF. CDR3 DNA: TGTGCCAGCAGTGAACTATTTAGCACAGATACGCAGTATTTT. V usage is TRBV6-1 and J usage is TRBJ2-3; D remains ambiguous. The CDR3 is 14 residues long. The V gene lost 2 bases and the J gene lost 0 bases, with 6 bases spanning the gap. Germline V gene lookup returns CDR1 MNHNS and CDR2 SASEGT.

CDR3 bases: TGCGCCAGCAGCTTGGACAACGCGAACACCGGGGAGCTGTTTTTT. It specifies CASSLDNANTGELFF. The chain carries TRBV5-1 and TRBJ2-2; D is undetermined. Germline-derived CDR1 and CDR2 are SGHRS and YFSETQ. The CDR3 extends over 15 amino acids. Trimming left V 0 bases short and J 0 bases short, with 6 bases between.

This clone was seen once. CDR3 bases: TGTGCCAGCAGTTCCCAGACAGGTCAAGAGACCCAGTACTTC. It encodes CASSSQTGQETQYF. This chain joins TRBV28 and TRBJ2-5; a possible D gene is TRBD1 (6 bases). The V end was cut by 4 bases, the J end by 2 bases, with 11 bases between. The CDR3 covers 14 residues. The germline V gene encodes CDR1 MDHEN and CDR2 SYDVKM.

The chain carries TRBV18 and TRBJ2-3, with unresolved D. Germline V gene sequence: CDR1 KGHSH, CDR2 LQKENI. V was shortened by 3 bases and J by 6 bases, with 7 bases between the two germline ends. There are 12 residues in the CDR3. The CDR3 DNA follows: TGTGCCAGCTCACCTTACCGGGATACGCAGTATTTT. It encodes CASSPYRDTQYF.

This chain links TRBV7-9 with TRBJ2-2; D is possibly TRBD2 (6 bases). Germline CDR1 reads SEHNR; CDR2 reads FQNEAQ (reference sequence). CDR3 length: 16 residues. V was clipped by 3 bases and J by 4 bases, with 15 bases between them. The CDR3 is CASSFQSQGGTGELFF. The DNA for the CDR3 is TGTGCCAGCAGCTTTCAGAGCCAGGGAGGCACCGGGGAGCTGTTTTTT.

CDR3 region: CASKEGETQYF. CDR3 nucleotides: TGTGCCAGTAAGGAGGGGGAGACCCAGTACTTC. The chain links TRBV19 to TRBJ2-5, with a weak D call TRBD2 (6 bases). This CDR3 region has 11 residues. The V end was cut by 7 bases, the J end by 5 bases, with 8 bases between. Germline assignment: CDR1 LNHDA and CDR2 SQIVND (reference sequence).

The V call is TRBV5-1, the J call TRBJ2-1, with 11 bases fitting TRBD2. Germline CDR1 SGHRS, CDR2 YFSETQ. V shed 4 bases and J 5 bases; nucleotides not matched to a gene: 2. The CDR3 loop spans 14 amino acids. CDR3 coding DNA: TGCGCCAGCAGCCCTAGCGGGGGGAACAATGAGCAGTTCTTC. It codes for CASSPSGGNNEQFF.

This chain links TRBV6-5 with TRBJ1-4; possibly TRBD1 for D (5 bases). CDR3 length equals 13 residues. Trimming shortened V by 9 bases and J by 8 bases, and 16 bases separated the two germline ends. The germline gives CDR1 MNHEY, CDR2 SVGAGI. CDR3 sequence (DNA): TGTGCCAGTGGGGGGGAGGCGCGCGAAAAACTGTTTTTT. Translating it yields CASGGEAREKLFF.

This chain links TRBV6-1 with TRBJ1-1; possibly TRBD1 for D (6 bases). Trimming took 2 bases from V and 1 from J, leaving 8 bases between them. The germline gives CDR1 MNHNS, CDR2 SASEGT. The CDR3 spans 14 residues. This CDR3 is CASSERGQNTEAFF. CDR3 bases: TGTGCCAGCAGTGAACGGGGACAGAACACTGAAGCTTTCTTT.

The rearrangement joins TRBV5-1 to TRBJ2-5, with TRBD1 matching over 7 bases. CDR3 length equals 14 residues. The J segment lost 2 bases and the V segment lost 3 bases, leaving 4 bases of the junction unmatched. From germline, CDR1 is SGHRS and CDR2 YFSETQ. CDR3 sequence reads: CASSSGQQQETQYF. In nucleotides, the CDR3 is TGCGCCAGCAGCTCGGGACAGCAGCAAGAGACCCAGTACTTC. Combining the CDR3 with reference TRBV5-1 and TRBJ2-5 gives the whole variable domain KAGVTQTPRYLIKTRGQQVTLSCSPISGHRSVSWYQQTPGQGLQFLFEYFSETQRNKGNFPGRFSGRQFSNSRSEMNVSTLELGDSALYLCASSSGQQQETQYFGPGTRLLVL.

The chain is built from TRBV6-2 or TRBV6-3 and TRBJ2-1; D may be TRBD1 (6 bases). Per germline, CDR1 MNHEY and CDR2 SVGEGT. Trimming stripped 6 bases from V and 7 bases from J, with 7 bases between. The CDR3 extends over 11 amino acids. The CDR3 DNA is TGTGCCAGCAGCCAGGGGAATGAGCAGTTCTTC. It translates to CASSQGNEQFF.